The 8 T cell receptor beta chains below all came from one sample that was sequenced in a study of CD8+ T cells in alopecia areata (dated by TCRdb to the late 2010s). Receptor libraries were prepared by the immunoSEQ multiplex PCR assay. RNA was extracted from all samples and reverse transcribed into cDNA as template for TCR sequencing. Sourced from immuneACCESS, this table was stored by TCRdb with only in-frame sequences that have V and J called. A share of the clones is absent; for the studies checked, an unresolved V gene accounts for under half, and the remainder has no known explanation. This sample lists 95,000 to 150,000 clones; 47% were detected once. The top ten hold 10% of the sample. Material for sequencing was NKG2D-low CD8+ T cells sorted from blood. This sample's cell subset or site label indicates: sorted CD8+ NKG2D-low blood T cells. Receptor source: a human donor with alopecia areata.

In its sample, this clone was seen a few times. V gene TRBV4-1 combines with J gene TRBJ2-7; 8 bases fit TRBD1. V was pared by 1 base and J by 6 bases, with 5 bases of the junction left unmatched. Germline CDR1 MGHRA, CDR2 YSYEKL. This CDR3 contains 14 residues. The CDR3 spells CASSQVGTGLEQYF. Here the CDR3 DNA reads TGCGCCAGCAGCCAAGTAGGGACAGGCCTCGAGCAGTACTTC.

This chain uses TRBV11-3 with TRBJ2-1; TRBD1 or TRBD2 may be the D gene (5 bases each). The CDR3 sequence is 16 residues long. The V gene lost 7 bases and the J gene lost 0 bases, with 16 bases spanning the gap. Germline lookup yields CDR1 SGHNT and CDR2 YENEEA. The CDR3, as DNA: TGTGCCAGCACCCCATGGGACGTCCACTCCTACAATGAGCAGTTCTTC. Translation: CASTPWDVHSYNEQFF.

The chain recombines TRBV30 with TRBJ2-7, with D perhaps TRBD1 (5 bases). V lost 2 bases to trimming and J lost 3 bases, with 11 bases between them. The germline gives CDR1 GTSNPN, CDR2 SVGIG (reference sequence). The CDR3 contains 13 residues. In nucleotides, the CDR3 is TGTGCCTGGAGTCAAGGACATTACTACGAGCAGTACTTC. This sequence encodes CAWSQGHYYEQYF.

The V call is TRBV4-1, the J call TRBJ2-5, with TRBD2 matching over 7 bases. The CDR3 has 15 amino acids. The germline CDR1 and CDR2 sequences are MGHRA and YSYEKL. With 3 bases clipped from V and 2 bases from J, the junction kept 6 bases outside the gene matches. CDR3 in amino acids: CASSHGPGGQETQYF. For the CDR3, the DNA is TGCGCCAGCAGCCATGGACCGGGAGGACAAGAGACCCAGTACTTC.

This chain uses TRBV29-1 with TRBJ2-7, with no clear D. This CDR3 comprises 12 residues. Germline V gives CDR1 SQVTM, CDR2 ANQGSEA. Between the trimmed V and J ends, which lost 3 bases and 1 base, there was a span of 7 bases. Here the CDR3 DNA reads TGCAGCGTTGACCAAGGGTCCTACGAGCAGTACTTC. Its translation is CSVDQGSYEQYF.

The chain links TRBV30 to TRBJ2-7; 9 bases align to TRBD1. The CDR3 has 13 amino acids. Unmatched junction bases numbered 4, after V lost 4 bases and J lost 3 bases. Germline V gives CDR1 GTSNPN, CDR2 SVGIG (reference sequence). As DNA, the CDR3 is TGTGCCTGGATGGGGACAGGGTACTACGAGCAGTACTTC. As protein: CAWMGTGYYEQYF. The full variable domain, with the rest looked up from reference TRBV30 and TRBJ2-7, is SQTIHQWPATLVQPVGSPLSLECTVEGTSNPNLYWYRQAAGRGLQLLFYSVGIGQISSEVPQNLSASRPQDRQFILSSKKLLLSDSGFYLCAWMGTGYYEQYFGPGTRLTVT.

The V call is TRBV30, the J call TRBJ1-1; D not resolved. Germline V gene lookup returns CDR1 GTSNPN and CDR2 SVGIG (reference sequence). V dropped 0 bases and J dropped 0 bases, with 8 bases sitting between them. CDR3 length: 14 residues. For the CDR3, the DNA is TGTGCCTGGAGTGTCCCAGGCATGAACACTGAAGCTTTCTTT. Protein sequence: CAWSVPGMNTEAFF.

Comments on this clone: This specimen includes other DNA sequences encoding the same CDR3. The V call is TRBV29-1, the J call TRBJ2-1, with D uncertain. The CDR3 contains 12 residues. Trimming removed 4 bases from V and 0 bases from J, with 4 bases in between. The V gene's germline CDR1 is SQVTM and CDR2 ANQGSEA. The CDR3 DNA sequence: TGCAGCGTTGCGAGCTCCTACAATGAGCAGTTCTTC. Its translation: CSVASSYNEQFF.